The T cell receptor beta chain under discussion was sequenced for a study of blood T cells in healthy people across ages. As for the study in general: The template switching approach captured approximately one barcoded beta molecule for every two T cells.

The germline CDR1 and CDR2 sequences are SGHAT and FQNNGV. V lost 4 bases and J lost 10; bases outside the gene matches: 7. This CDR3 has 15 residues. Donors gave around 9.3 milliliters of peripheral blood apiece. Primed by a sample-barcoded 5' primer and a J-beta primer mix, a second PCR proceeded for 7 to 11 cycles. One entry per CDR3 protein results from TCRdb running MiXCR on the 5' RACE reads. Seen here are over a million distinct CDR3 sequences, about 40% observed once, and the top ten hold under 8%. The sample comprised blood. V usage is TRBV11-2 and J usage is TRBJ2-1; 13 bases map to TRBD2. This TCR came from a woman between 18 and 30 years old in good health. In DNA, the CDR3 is TGTGCCAGCAGCTCGGGACTAGCGGGATCAAAGGAGCAGTTCTTC. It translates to CASSSGLAGSKEQFF. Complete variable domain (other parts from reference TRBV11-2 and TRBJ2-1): EAGVAQSPRYKIIEKRQSVAFWCNPISGHATLYWYQQILGQGPKLLIQFQNNGVVDDSQLPKDRFSAERLKGVDSTLKIQPAKLEDSAVYLCASSSGLAGSKEQFFGPGTRLTVL.